The 8 T cell receptor beta chains given below trace back to one sample, sequenced in a study of CD8+ T cells in alopecia areata. Sorting of pooled cutaneous lymph node cells was based on CD4, CD8alpha, NKG2D, NKG2ACE and other markers. As the sequencing template, cDNA was produced by extracting RNA and reverse transcribing it. Sequenced by immunoSEQ multiplex PCR; TCRdb stores in-frame clones only, minus some. Altogether 290,000 or so clones were found in the sample, and no singletons occur. The source material was CD4+ T cells sorted from a lymph node. The receptors were gathered from a C3H/HeJ mouse with alopecia areata. MHC haplotype here: H2-k.

This clone was picked up a small number of times. Gene names are mouse gene names. The read terminates 4 residues before the CDR3 end, so the remaining end is supplied by the germline J gene. The sample contains more than one DNA sequence encoding this CDR3. This sequence joins TRBV13-3 and TRBJ2-1; a weak D match, TRBD1 (6 bases). CDR1 and CDR2 (germline): NNHDY, SYVADS. This CDR3 is 15 amino acids long. Trimming took 0 bases from V and 1 from J, leaving 8 bases between them. The CDR3 bases that were read are TGTGCCAGCAGTGATGAGGGACAAAACTATGCT. This translates into CASSDEGQNYA. From start to end, the CDR3 is CASSDEGQNYAEQFF.

Remarks on this clone: Gene labels here are mouse ones. From the germline J gene comes the end of the CDR3, since the read stops 4 residues before it. The J gene is TRBJ2-3, the V gene TRBV17; TRBD2 aligns across 9 bases. This CDR3 is built from 17 residues. The germline gives CDR1 MNHDT, CDR2 YYDKIL. V lost 3 bases, J lost 0 bases, and 7 bases stayed unmatched. CDR3 residues: CASSSVLGGNSAETLYF. The CDR3 DNA, read in part, is TGTGCTAGCAGTAGTGTGCTGGGGGGGAATAGTGCAGAA.

A few counts support this clone. The gene names given are mouse names. Coverage ceases 4 residues before the CDR3 finishes, and the germline J gene fills in the end. The rearrangement uses TRBV12-1 and TRBJ2-2; 11 bases line up with TRBD2. Germline V CDR1 and CDR2: SGHSN, HYEKVE. The CDR3 spans 16 residues. V shed 0 bases, J shed 4 bases, and the junction held 3 bases outside the gene matches. The covered CDR3 bases are TGTGCCAGCTCTCTCCCGGGACTGGGGGTCACCGGG. Its translation is CASSLPGLGVTG. The complete CDR3 reads CASSLPGLGVTGQLYF.

A note on this clone: Genes and germline are mouse. The read stops 3 residues short of the end of the CDR3; the missing end is completed from the germline J gene. The identical CDR3 is also encoded by other nucleotide sequences in the sample. V gene TRBV19 combines with J gene TRBJ1-6; 8 nucleotides line up with TRBD1. TRBJ1-6 falls under the ORF class, with uncertain function. The CDR3 totals 15 residues. In germline, CDR1 is FNHDT, CDR2 SITEND (reference sequence). V lost 4 bases and J lost 4; bases outside the gene matches: 4. The CDR3 sequence is CASSSGTGYNSPLYF. The CDR3 bases that were read are TGTGCCAGCAGTTCCGGGACAGGATATAATTCGCCC.

Points on this clone: Gene labels here are mouse ones. The read comes to an end 4 residues before the CDR3 does, leaving the germline J gene to fill in the end. The sample carries other DNA sequences with the same CDR3. The genes are TRBV5 and TRBJ2-3; 10 bases line up with TRBD2. V gave up 6 bases and J gave up 0 bases; unmatched junction bases: 6. This CDR3 region has 16 residues. The germline V gene encodes CDR1 LGHNA and CDR2 YNLKQL (reference sequence). The CDR3 reads CASSPDWGASAETLYF. The sequenced CDR3 bases are TGTGCCAGCAGTCCCGACTGGGGGGCAAGTGCAGAA.

This clone turned up a few times. The genes and germline here are from mouse. The read finishes 4 residues shy of the CDR3 end, and the germline J gene is used to complete it. V gene TRBV13-3 combines with J gene TRBJ1-1; 7 nucleotides agree with TRBD1. Germline trimming cut 1 base from V and 4 bases from J; bases unmatched to any gene: 7. Per the germline V gene, CDR1 is NNHDY and CDR2 is SYVADS. The length of the CDR3 is 15 residues. CDR3: CASSDYRGPGTEVFF. CDR3 DNA, as far as it was read: TGTGCCAGCAGTGATTATAGGGGGCCGGGCACA.

About this clone: Each gene name is a mouse one. The read comes to an end 4 residues before the CDR3 does, leaving the germline J gene to fill in the end. This sequence joins TRBV19 and TRBJ2-1; TRBD1 matches 7 bases. Germline V lookup: CDR1 FNHDT, CDR2 SITEND (reference sequence). The CDR3 runs 13 residues. The CDR3: CASSRQGEAEQFF. The sequenced CDR3 bases are TGTGCCAGCAGTAGACAGGGAGAAGCT.

This clone was seen a handful of times. Gene names refer to mouse genes. The CDR3 end lies 4 residues beyond the end of the read and is filled in from the germline J gene. This chain connects TRBV19 to TRBJ2-1, with TRBD1 matching 8 bases. Germline V gene sequence: CDR1 FNHDT, CDR2 SITEND (reference sequence). The CDR3 has 16 amino acids. The junction had 11 bases not matched to a gene; V was cut back by 6 bases and J by 3 bases. The chain's CDR3 is CASKTGDGMIYAEQFF. The sequenced CDR3 bases are TGTGCCAGCAAGACAGGGGATGGTATGATCTATGCT.